This TCR beta chain is drawn from a study of blood T cells in healthy people across ages. The authors ran a second PCR of about 7 to 12 cycles using a sample-barcoded 5' primer and a J-beta primer mix. Any given sample supplied a minimum of 2.5 million CDR3-containing paired-end reads. TCRdb recomputed calls from the 5' RACE reads with MiXCR, one row per CDR3 protein. The table includes some 290,000 distinct CDR3 sequences, around 29% detected once. Turning to this clonotype: Antigen specificity is unknown.

Study-wide findings and caveats: Diversity was estimated from one million T cells, and these estimates were considered underestimates.

This CDR3 is 15 amino acids long. V lost 5 bases to trimming and J lost 1 base; unmatched junction nucleotides: 7. Germline loops: CDR1 SQVTM, CDR2 ANQGSEA. The sequencing sample was made of blood. This clonotype originated in a woman in her 70s in good health. This chain connects TRBV29-1 to TRBJ2-2, with TRBD1 matching over 7 bases. This CDR3 is CSVSGTVENTGELFF. CDR3 sequence (DNA): TGCAGCGTTTCCGGGACAGTGGAGAACACCGGGGAGCTGTTTTTT.